This T cell receptor (beta chain) was captured by sequencing in a study of cytomegalovirus exposure and HLA in healthy donors (dated by TCRdb to the late 2010s). Notes on the research overall: An earlier analysis of some 600 of the donors reported 276 Gb of sequence data and around 120 million unique TCR beta sequences obtained from about 170 million T cells. Approximately 300 gigabases of sequencing data and 70 million to 95 million unique TCR sequences made up an early release that covered approximately 650 HLA-typed donors. The genetic ancestry cluster associated with self-reported Caucasian donors included 81% of the roughly 380 genotyped donors. The aim of the study was to test whether cataloging public T cell receptors could identify signatures of past pathogen exposure. The study used immunosequencing to profile the T cell repertoires of several hundred subjects and linked those repertoires to cytomegalovirus serostatus. In addition to the first cohort of roughly 670 subjects, a separate validation cohort of approximately 130 different subjects was used. To predict cytomegalovirus infection status, the study combined high-throughput TCR immunosequencing, statistical association of individual TCRs with disease status, and machine learning. In a later analysis, previously published TCR beta repertoires from 550 to 750 donors were re-analyzed and high-resolution HLA genotyping was added so that TCR occurrence patterns could be studied. The later analysis used no new phenotypic data to find candidate immune exposures, relying instead on TCR beta sequences and their occurrence across donors. In an earlier analysis of roughly 600 of the donors, high-throughput TCR beta sequencing was used to judge whether each TCR beta V gene segment behaved as functional or pseudogenic. Donor age, sex, ethnicity and CMV serostatus were compiled together with the repertoire data. A later genetic analysis took genome-wide SNP genotypes for about 65% of the roughly 670 donors and used that subset as a discovery cohort. Every discovery cohort repertoire had been produced on one sequencing platform. HLA typing covered class I and class II loci at four-digit resolution. Typing coverage differed by locus: A, B, C, DRB1 and DQB1 were typed in about 629-630 donors, DQA1 in 500 to 550, DPA1 in some 600, and DPB1 in about 450. Five DR-DQ haplotypes were handled as single units for association and clustering because linkage in the cohort was strong. Among 398 genotyped donors of the cohort, an average of around 250,000 unique TCR beta nucleotide sequences was sequenced per donor, of which about 18% were non-productive. The paper as a whole reports these results and caveats: A later genetic analysis reported fewer N-insertions in productive TCRs among donors in an Asian-associated ancestry cluster than the roughly 650-donor mean. Specific HLA alleles were associated with 18,000 or so TCR beta sequences at a false discovery rate of 0.05 in a later analysis. In this cohort, only TCR beta chains were sequenced, and detectable features were limited by the absence of alpha or paired-chain data. The authors suggested that the approach could potentially be extended to other disease states and immunological phenotypes. Because HLA typing was unavailable for some donors at each locus, only the typed subset was used in association tests. Presence/absence analyses assumed roughly uniform sequencing depth across donors, an assumption that may not hold. Because the 87-base-pair reads could not distinguish some IMGT-functional V segments, including TRBV6-2 and TRBV6-3, those segments were excluded. Linkage disequilibrium might explain the correlated functional status among segregating V segments, but an unknown experimental factor could not be ruled out. A further reported finding was that TCR beta sequences accurately predicted the HLA-A and HLA-B alleles for most subjects in the first cohort. A total of 150 or so TCR beta chains were listed by the study as associated with cytomegalovirus. Most TCR sequences were observed very rarely across donors, whereas some public TCRs were present in many individuals. In vitro tests confirmed that a few of the cytomegalovirus-associated TCR beta chains recognize cytomegalovirus antigens. In an earlier analysis of about 540 of the donors, most TCR beta V segments were observed in productive rearrangements about 90% or about 30% of the time, broadly matching IMGT annotations. According to a later analysis, most CMV-associated TCR beta chains appeared to be HLA-restricted, and the HLA associations seemed to be driven largely by CMV exposure. V-gene and J-gene trimming of TCR beta chains was associated with a missense DCLRE1C variant in a later genetic analysis, and the association was replicated in an independent cohort. In a later analysis, HLA-associated TCR beta chains showed more clonal expansion and lower generation probabilities than non-associated chains that were equally common. When HLA alleles, especially DR and DQ, strongly co-occurred, TCR associations were difficult to assign to individual alleles. The sequencing pipeline was judged likely to have produced a cluster of highly shared sequence variants as a technical artifact. Because counts were too low, some 17 rarely observed V segments, including chromosome 9 orphons, were excluded from the earlier analysis of under 650 of the donors. For the cohort, immune exposure information was limited to CMV serostatus. In both the original and validation cohorts, the classifier was reported to diagnose cytomegalovirus status with high specificity and sensitivity. According to a later analysis, parvovirus B19, influenza, CMV and Epstein-Barr virus appeared linked to several top co-occurrence clusters. In a later analysis, the rate of TCR association differed among HLA loci, with DRB1 alleles having the most associated TCRs and HLA-C alleles having the fewest.

Here V drops 4 bases and J drops 4 bases, and the junction holds 3 bases not matched to any gene. From cysteine to phenylalanine, the CDR3 is 13 amino acids long. Solely the CDR3 DNA is kept, with 39 bases framed from the first base. Looking up the germline V gene (reference sequence) yields CDR1 SGHNT and CDR2 YYREEE. Library construction relied on the immunoSEQ multiplex PCR assay. The multiplex PCR relied on a mix of 60 forward primers for TCR Vbeta segments and 13 reverse primers for TCR Jbeta segments. The CDR3 region of rearranged TCR beta genes was amplified from genomic DNA with a multiplex PCR assay. The amplified TCR beta libraries were sequenced on the Illumina HiSeq System as 87-base-pair reads. The study's processing was this. A later analysis counted tens of millions of unique TCR beta chains across the 500 to 850 repertoires, and approximately 11 million of these chains were shared by at least two donors. Raw reads were error-corrected and collapsed into unique sequences by a nearest-neighbor algorithm in which closely related sequences were merged to remove PCR and sequencing errors. CDR3 sequences were aligned to IMGT reference sequences to assign V, D and J gene segments. Each retained sequence needed at least a six-nucleotide match to both a V gene segment and a J gene segment. Rearrangements were classified as productive when the CDR3 lacked stop codons and remained in frame with V and J, and all other rearrangements were classified as non-productive. Following IMGT convention, CDR3 was defined as the stretch from the second conserved V-encoded cysteine to the conserved J-encoded phenylalanine. In an earlier analysis of around 570 of the donors, sequences lacking an unambiguous match to a single V gene segment were excluded. An earlier analysis of approximately 590 of the donors classified V segments as functional when productive rearrangements were above 56.7% and as segregating when the standard deviation between donors was above 5%. To diagnose cytomegalovirus status from the catalog of TCR beta chain sequences, a statistical classification framework was built. V and J gene assignment, in a later analysis, came from comparing TCR nucleotide sequences with IMGT/GENE-DB human TR gene sequences. A later analysis assigned CDR3 sequences and most-parsimonious VDJ recombination scenarios with the TCRdist pipeline. A later analysis defined each TCR beta chain by its CDR3 amino acid sequence plus V-gene family, and excluded reads lacking a unique V-gene family. To address suspected cross-contamination and a sequencing artifact, a later analysis removed 592 highly shared, low-generation-probability nucleotide sequences. In a later analysis, a clonal expansion index for each public chain was calculated from normalized within-repertoire ranks of inferred template counts. Generation probabilities in a later analysis came from a VDJ recombination model fitted to out-of-frame rearrangements, and those results were checked against IGoR. A later analysis scored TCR-TCR, TCR-HLA and TCR-CMV co-occurrence with hypergeometric tests, applying a repertoire-size bias correction to TCR pairs. To estimate false discovery rates, a later analysis permuted the HLA or CMV assignments 20 times. A later analysis grouped co-occurring TCRs with DBSCAN, adding TCRdist sequence similarity when clustering within HLA-allele-positive subsets. Repertoires with fewer than 30,000 or more than 120,000 public chains were left out of co-occurrence clustering, as were about 5 repertoires with anomalous nucleotide sharing. Entries here come from immuneACCESS through TCRdb and include only in-frame sequences with V and J called. Some clones fail to appear in such tables; in the studies checked, an unresolved V gene covers under half of the shortfall, and the cause of the remainder is unknown. That table supplies the V and J calls and clone size; D and trimming were determined from the DNA. Across this sample there are roughly 180,000 clones, with about 80% seen only once. Of the sample, roughly 2% falls within the top ten clones.

The cohort consisted of approximately 670 healthy bone marrow donors. At the time of sampling, every cohort member was nominally healthy, though immune exposures that went unrecorded were likely present. The donor was CMV seropositive and belonged to the group of 250 to 350 seropositive cohort members. Each donor provided a peripheral blood sample, and peripheral blood mononuclear cells were used for TCR beta sequencing. The Qiagen DNeasy Blood Extraction Kit was used to extract genomic DNA from the blood cell samples. With regard to this clone: Its antigen specificity is not known. The sample holds no much larger clone one base away, and base qualities are not on file.

The rearranged segments are TRBV5-4 and TRBJ1-2; the central 8 bases match TRBD1. This TCR came from a woman aged 18 to 35 in good health and CMV-seropositive. Sequenced: PBMCs. The CDR3 sequence is CASSLTGVYGYTF. The bases read TGTGCCAGCAGCCTGACAGGGGTCTATGGCTACACCTTC.